This T cell receptor beta chain was sequenced in a study of OX40 agonist ivuxolimab in advanced cancers. Across the whole study: Ivuxolimab, an agonistic anti-OX40 (CD134) antibody, was given to patients. Prior anti-PD-1, anti-PD-L1 or anti-CTLA-4 therapy did not bar entry, and more than 35% had some. Findings of the study overall: Relatively little clonal expansion, among the lowest observed, appeared in partial responders at 0.1-3.0 mg/kg.

Generated by immunoSEQ multiplex PCR, the TCRdb table keeps only in-frame clones and is missing some. The repertoire holds 60,000 to 65,000 clones, with 89% as singletons. Patients with a history of autoimmune disease or on systemic immunosuppression were excluded. Notes on this clone: Its antigen is undetermined.

Sequenced material: CD4+ or CD8+ T cells sorted from blood, taken in a trial of the OX40 agonist ivuxolimab. This TCR was sampled from an adult with an advanced solid tumor such as melanoma, head and neck, liver or kidney cancer.

CDR3 in amino acids: CASSSLSQPQHF. The CDR3 DNA reads as TGTGCCAGCAGTTCACTCAGTCAGCCCCAGCATTTT. This chain uses TRBV27 with TRBJ1-5, with unresolved D. V shed 4 bases and J shed 6 bases, with 7 bases lying between them. Germline V CDR1 and CDR2: MNHEY, SMNVEV (reference sequence). The CDR3 runs 12 residues.